These T cell receptor beta chains were read from a single sample in a study of blood T cell repertoires in COVID-19. Assay: immunoSEQ multiplex PCR; the TCRdb copy retains only in-frame clones and omits some. This sample has roughly 260,000 clones, with 90% to 95% found just once. The sample taken for sequencing was PBMCs or T cells enriched from blood (not recorded which). The source is a woman between 18 and 29 years old who had recovered from COVID-19. Each CDR3 is given with its conserved first and last residue. Each record gives: clone size, J gene, D gene, V gene, CDR3 protein, CDR3 DNA. A D gene is named only where the DNA matches it firmly. Not all rows give a size; the values are once, few, many and, for expanded clones, a class.

once,TRBJ2-7,NA,TRBV2,CASSEAATGYF,TGTGCCAGCAGTGAAGCGGCAACAGGTTACTTC
many,TRBJ2-7,NA,TRBV21-1,CASSSPGGTSYEQYF,TGTGCCAGCAGCTCCCCCGGCGGGACTTCCTACGAGCAGTACTTC
NA,TRBJ1-1,NA,TRBV9,CASSLTSMNTEAFF,TGTGCCAGTTCTTTGACATCGATGAACACTGAAGCTTTCTTT
NA,TRBJ1-2,NA,TRBV19,CASSREQGGSGYTF,TGTGCCAGTAGTAGAGAGCAGGGAGGAAGTGGCTACACCTTC
once,TRBJ1-2,NA,TRBV3-1/TRBV3-2,CASSYDSGFGYTF,TGTGCCAGCAGCTACGATTCGGGGTTTGGCTACACCTTC
NA,TRBJ2-7,NA,TRBV6-1,CASSEDGKAGAFYEQYF,TGTGCCAGCAGTGAAGATGGTAAGGCAGGGGCTTTTTACGAGCAGTACTTC
once,TRBJ1-2,TRBD1,TRBV11-3,CASSTGQMGNGYTF,TGTGCCAGCAGCACGGGACAGATGGGGAATGGCTACACCTTC
NA,TRBJ1-4,TRBD1,TRBV5-1,CASSFTGGGGEKLFF,TGCGCCAGCAGCTTCACAGGGGGCGGCGGTGAAAAACTGTTTTTT
NA,TRBJ1-1,TRBD1,TRBV28,CASSSISSGGGTEAFF,TGTGCCAGCAGTTCAATCTCCTCAGGGGGTGGAACTGAAGCTTTCTTT
NA,TRBJ1-3,NA,TRBV7-2,CASSTYGGSGNTIYF,TGTGCCAGCAGCACCTACGGGGGCTCTGGAAACACCATATATTTT
once,TRBJ1-2,TRBD1,TRBV5-4,CASSGGQGGYGYTF,TGTGCCAGCAGCGGGGGACAGGGTGGCTATGGCTACACCTTC
NA,TRBJ2-3,TRBD2,TRBV28,CASNLAGGQTDTQYF,TGTGCCAGCAATTTAGCGGGAGGGCAGACAGATACGCAGTATTTT
NA,TRBJ1-2,TRBD1,TRBV18,CASSPSTGTDYGYTF,TGTGCCAGCTCACCATCCACCGGGACAGATTATGGCTACACCTTC
NA,TRBJ1-5,NA,TRBV19,CASSFKAGQPQHF,TGTGCCAGTAGCTTCAAGGCGGGACAGCCCCAGCATTTT
NA,TRBJ1-3,NA,TRBV5-5,CASSWGLAGRNTIYF,TGTGCCAGCAGCTGGGGACTGGCGGGGAGAAACACCATATATTTT
NA,TRBJ1-1,TRBD1,TRBV10-3,CAIRGQGHTEAFF,TGTGCCATCAGGGGACAGGGTCACACTGAAGCTTTCTTT
NA,TRBJ2-1,TRBD2,TRBV6-1,CASSERAGGLYNEQFF,TGTGCCAGCAGTGAACGAGCGGGGGGCCTCTACAATGAGCAGTTCTTC